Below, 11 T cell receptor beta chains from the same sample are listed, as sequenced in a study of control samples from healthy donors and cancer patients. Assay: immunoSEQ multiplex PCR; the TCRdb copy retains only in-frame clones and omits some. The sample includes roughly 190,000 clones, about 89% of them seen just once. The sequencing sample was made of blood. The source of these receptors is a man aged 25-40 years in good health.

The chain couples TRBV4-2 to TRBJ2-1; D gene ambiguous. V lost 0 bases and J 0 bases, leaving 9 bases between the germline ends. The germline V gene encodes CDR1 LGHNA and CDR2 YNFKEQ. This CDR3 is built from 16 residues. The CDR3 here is CASSQDKVSSYNEQFF. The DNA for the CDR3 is TGTGCCAGCAGCCAAGATAAGGTGTCCTCCTACAATGAGCAGTTCTTC.

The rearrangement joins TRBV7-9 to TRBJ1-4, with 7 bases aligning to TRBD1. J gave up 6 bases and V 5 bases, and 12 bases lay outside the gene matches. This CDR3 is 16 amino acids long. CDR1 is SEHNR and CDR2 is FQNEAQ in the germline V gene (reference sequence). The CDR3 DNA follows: TGTGCCAGCAGCCCCCATGGCAGCCAGGGGGATGAAAAACTGTTTTTT. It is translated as CASSPHGSQGDEKLFF.

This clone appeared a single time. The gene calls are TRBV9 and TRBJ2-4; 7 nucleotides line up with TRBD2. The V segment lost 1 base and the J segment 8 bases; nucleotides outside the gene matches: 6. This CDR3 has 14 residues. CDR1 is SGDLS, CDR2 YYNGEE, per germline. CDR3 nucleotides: TGTGCCAGCAGCGTAATGAGCGGGGCGGACATTCAGTACTTC. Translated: CASSVMSGADIQYF.

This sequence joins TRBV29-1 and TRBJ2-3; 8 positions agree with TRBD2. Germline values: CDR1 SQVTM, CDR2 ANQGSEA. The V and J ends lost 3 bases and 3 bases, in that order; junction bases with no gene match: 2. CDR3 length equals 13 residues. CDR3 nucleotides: TGCAGCGTTGAGGCGGGGGGAACAGATACGCAGTATTTT. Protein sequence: CSVEAGGTDTQYF.

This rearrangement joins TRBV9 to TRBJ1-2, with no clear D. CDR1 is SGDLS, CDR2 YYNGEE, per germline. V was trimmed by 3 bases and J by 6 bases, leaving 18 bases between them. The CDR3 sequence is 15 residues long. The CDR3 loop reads CASSGTGRIFHGYTF. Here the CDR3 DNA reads TGTGCCAGCAGCGGAACGGGTAGGATATTTCATGGCTACACCTTC. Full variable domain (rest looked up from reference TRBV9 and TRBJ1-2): DSGVTQTPKHLITATGQRVTLRCSPRSGDLSVYWYQQSLDQGLQFLIQYYNGEERAKGNILERFSAQQFPDLHSELNLSSLELGDSALYFCASSGTGRIFHGYTFGSGTRLTVV.

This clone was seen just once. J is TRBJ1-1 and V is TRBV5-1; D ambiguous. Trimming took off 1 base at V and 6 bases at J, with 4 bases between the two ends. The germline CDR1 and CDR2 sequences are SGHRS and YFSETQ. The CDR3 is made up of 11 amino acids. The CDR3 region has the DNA TGCGCCAGCAGCTTGAATTCTGAAGCTTTCTTT. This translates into CASSLNSEAFF.

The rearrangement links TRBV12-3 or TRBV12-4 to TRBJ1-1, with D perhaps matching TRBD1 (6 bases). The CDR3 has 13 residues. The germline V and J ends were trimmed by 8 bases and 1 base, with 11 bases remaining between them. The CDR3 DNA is TGTGCCAGCGATCGGGGGGCGAACACTGAAGCTTTCTTT. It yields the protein CASDRGANTEAFF.

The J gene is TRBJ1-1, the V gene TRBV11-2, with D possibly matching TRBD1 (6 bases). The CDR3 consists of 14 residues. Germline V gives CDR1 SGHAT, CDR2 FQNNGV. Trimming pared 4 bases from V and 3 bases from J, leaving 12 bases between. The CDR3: CASSSYTGYTEAFF. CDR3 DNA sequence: TGTGCCAGCAGCTCCTATACAGGGTACACTGAAGCTTTCTTT.

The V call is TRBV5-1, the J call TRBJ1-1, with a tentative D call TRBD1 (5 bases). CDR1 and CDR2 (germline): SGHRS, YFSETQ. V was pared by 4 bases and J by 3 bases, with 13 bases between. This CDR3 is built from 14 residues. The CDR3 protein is CASSPRGMHTEAFF. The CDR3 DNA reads TGCGCCAGCAGCCCGCGGGGGATGCACACTGAAGCTTTCTTT.

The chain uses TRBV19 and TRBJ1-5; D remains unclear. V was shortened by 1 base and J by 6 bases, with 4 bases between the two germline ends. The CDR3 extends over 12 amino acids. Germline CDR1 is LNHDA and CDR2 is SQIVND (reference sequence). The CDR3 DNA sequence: TGTGCCAGTAGTATAGGAATTCAGCCCCAGCATTTT. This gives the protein CASSIGIQPQHF.

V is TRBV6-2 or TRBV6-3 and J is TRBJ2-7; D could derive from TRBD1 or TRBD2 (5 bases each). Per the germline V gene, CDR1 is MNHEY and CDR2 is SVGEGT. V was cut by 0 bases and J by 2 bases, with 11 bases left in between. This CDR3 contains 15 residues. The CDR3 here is CASSYSGTEAYEQYF. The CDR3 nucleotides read TGTGCCAGCAGTTACTCCGGGACGGAGGCCTACGAGCAGTACTTC.